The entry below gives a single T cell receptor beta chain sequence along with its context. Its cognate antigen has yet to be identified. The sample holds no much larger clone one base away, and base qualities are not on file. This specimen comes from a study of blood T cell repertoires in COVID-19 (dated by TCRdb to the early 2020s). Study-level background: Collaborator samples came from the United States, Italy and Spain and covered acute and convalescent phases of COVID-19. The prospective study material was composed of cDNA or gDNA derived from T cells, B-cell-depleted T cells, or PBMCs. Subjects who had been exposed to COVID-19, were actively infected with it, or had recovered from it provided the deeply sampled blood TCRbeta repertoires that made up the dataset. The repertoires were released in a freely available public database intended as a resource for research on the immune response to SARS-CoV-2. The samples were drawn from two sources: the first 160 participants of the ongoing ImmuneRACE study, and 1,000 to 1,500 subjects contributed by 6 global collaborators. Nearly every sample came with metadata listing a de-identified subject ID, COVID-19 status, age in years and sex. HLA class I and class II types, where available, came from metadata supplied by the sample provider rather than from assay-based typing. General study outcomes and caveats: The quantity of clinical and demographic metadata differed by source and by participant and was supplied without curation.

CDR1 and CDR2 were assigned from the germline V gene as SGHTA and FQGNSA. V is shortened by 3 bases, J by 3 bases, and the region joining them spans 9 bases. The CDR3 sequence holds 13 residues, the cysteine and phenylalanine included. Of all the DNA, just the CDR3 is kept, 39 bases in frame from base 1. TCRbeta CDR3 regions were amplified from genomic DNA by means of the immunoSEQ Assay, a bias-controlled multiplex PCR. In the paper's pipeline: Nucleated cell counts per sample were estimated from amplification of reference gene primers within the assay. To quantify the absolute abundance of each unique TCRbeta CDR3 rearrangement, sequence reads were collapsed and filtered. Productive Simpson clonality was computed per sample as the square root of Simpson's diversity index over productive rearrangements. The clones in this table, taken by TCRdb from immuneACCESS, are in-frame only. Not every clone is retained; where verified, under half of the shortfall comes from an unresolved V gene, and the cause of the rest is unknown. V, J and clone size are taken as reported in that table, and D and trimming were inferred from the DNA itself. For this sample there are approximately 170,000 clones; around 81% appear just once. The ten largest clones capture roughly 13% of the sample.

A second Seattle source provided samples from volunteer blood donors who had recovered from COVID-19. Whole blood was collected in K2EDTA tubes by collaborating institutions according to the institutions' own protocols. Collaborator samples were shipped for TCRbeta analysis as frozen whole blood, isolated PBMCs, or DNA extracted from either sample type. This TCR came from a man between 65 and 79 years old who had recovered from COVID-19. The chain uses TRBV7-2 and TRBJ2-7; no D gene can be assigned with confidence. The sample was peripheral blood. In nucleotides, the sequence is TGTGCCAGCAGCTTGGTAGAGAGCTACGAGCAGTACTTC. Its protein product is CASSLVESYEQYF.